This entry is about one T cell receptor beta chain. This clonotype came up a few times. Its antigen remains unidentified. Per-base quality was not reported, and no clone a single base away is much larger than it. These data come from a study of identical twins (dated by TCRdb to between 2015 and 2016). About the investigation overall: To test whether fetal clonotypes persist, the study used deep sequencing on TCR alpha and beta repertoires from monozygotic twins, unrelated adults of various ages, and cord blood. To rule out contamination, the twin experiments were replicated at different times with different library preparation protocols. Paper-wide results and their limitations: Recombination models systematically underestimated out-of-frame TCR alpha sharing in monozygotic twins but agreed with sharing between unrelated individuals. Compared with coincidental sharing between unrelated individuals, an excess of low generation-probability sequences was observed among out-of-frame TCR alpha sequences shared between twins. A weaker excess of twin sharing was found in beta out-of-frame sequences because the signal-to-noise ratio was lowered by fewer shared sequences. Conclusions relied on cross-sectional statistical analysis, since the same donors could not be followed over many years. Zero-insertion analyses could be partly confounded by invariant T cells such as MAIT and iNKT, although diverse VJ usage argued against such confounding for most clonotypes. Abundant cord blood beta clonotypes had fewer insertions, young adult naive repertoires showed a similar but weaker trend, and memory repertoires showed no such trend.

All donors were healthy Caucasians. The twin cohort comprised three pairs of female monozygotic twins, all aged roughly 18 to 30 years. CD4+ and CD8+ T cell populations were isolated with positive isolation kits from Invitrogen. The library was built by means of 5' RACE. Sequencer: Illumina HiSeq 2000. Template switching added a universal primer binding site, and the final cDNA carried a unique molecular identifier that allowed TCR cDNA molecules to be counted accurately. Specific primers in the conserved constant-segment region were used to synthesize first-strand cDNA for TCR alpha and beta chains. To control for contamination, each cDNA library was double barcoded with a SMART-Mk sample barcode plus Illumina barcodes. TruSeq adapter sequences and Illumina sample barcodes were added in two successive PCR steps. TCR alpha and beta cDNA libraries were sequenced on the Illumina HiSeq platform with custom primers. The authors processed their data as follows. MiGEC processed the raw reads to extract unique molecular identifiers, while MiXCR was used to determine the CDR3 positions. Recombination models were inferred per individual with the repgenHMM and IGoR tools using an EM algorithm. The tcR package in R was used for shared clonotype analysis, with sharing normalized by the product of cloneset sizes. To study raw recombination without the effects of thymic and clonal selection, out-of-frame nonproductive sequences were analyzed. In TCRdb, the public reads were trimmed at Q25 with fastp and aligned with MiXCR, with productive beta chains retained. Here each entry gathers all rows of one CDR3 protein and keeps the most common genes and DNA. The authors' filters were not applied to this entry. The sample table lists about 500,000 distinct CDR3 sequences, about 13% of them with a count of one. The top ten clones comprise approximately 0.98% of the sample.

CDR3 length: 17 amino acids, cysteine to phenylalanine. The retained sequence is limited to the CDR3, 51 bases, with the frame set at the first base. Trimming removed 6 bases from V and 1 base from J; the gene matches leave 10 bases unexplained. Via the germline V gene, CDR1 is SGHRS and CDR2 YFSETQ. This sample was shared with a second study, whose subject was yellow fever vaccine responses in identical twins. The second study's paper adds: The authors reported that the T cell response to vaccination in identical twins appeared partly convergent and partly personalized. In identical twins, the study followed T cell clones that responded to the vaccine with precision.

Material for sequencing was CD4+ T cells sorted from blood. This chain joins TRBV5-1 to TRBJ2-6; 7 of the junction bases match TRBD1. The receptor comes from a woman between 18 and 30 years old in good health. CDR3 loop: CASTNRGSGSGANVLTF. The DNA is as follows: TGCGCCAGCACAAACAGGGGTTCGGGATCTGGGGCCAACGTCCTGACTTTC.